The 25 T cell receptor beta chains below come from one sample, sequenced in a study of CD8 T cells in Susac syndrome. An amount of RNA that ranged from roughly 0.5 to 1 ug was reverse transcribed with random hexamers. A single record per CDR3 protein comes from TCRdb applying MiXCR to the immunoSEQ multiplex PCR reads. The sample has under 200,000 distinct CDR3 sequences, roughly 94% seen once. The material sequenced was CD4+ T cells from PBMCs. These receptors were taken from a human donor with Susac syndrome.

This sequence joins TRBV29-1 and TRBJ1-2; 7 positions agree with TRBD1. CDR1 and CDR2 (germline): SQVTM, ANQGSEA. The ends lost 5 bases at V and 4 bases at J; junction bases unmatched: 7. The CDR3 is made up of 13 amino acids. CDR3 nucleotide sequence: TGCAGCGTTTCCGCGGGACAGAGCTATGGCTACACCTTC. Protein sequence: CSVSAGQSYGYTF.

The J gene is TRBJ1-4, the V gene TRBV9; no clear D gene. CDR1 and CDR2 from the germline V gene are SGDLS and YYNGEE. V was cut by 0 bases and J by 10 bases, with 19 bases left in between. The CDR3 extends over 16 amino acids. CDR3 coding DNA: TGTGCCAGCAGCGTAGCTAAGGAGGCGGGCCTAGGAAAACTGTTTTTT. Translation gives CASSVAKEAGLGKLFF.

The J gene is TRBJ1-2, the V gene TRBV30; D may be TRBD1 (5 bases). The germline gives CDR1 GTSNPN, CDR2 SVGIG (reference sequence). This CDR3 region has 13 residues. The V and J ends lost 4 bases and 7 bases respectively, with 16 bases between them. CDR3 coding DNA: TGTGCCTGGACCGGGACGGGAGGATCTGGCTACACCTTC. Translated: CAWTGTGGSGYTF.

Here the CDR3 reads CASSYRSVGNTEAFF. For the CDR3, the DNA is TGCGCCAGCAGCTACCGCTCTGTTGGGAACACTGAAGCTTTCTTT. The chain has TRBV5-1 and TRBJ1-1; no clear D. V was cut by 3 bases and J by 1 base, with 13 bases left in between. This CDR3 has 15 amino acids. The V gene's germline CDR1 is SGHRS and CDR2 YFSETQ.

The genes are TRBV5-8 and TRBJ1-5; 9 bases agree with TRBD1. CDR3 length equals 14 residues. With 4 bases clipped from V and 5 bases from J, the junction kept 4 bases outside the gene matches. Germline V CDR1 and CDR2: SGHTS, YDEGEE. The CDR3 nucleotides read TGTGCCAGCAGCAGCGGGACAGGGTATCAGCCCCAGCATTTT. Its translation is CASSSGTGYQPQHF.

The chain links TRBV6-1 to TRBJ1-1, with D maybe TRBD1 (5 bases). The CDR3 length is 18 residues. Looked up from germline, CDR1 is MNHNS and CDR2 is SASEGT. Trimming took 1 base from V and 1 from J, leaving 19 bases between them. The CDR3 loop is CASSEVAFAWQGNTEAFF. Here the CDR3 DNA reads TGTGCCAGCAGTGAAGTGGCATTCGCTTGGCAGGGGAACACTGAAGCTTTCTTT.

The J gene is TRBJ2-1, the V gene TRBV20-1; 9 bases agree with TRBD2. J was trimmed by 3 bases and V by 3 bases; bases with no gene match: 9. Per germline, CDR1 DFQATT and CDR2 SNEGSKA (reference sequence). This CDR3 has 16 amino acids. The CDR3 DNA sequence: TGCAGTGCTAGCACCCAGACTAGCGGATTCTACAATGAGCAGTTCTTC. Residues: CSASTQTSGFYNEQFF.

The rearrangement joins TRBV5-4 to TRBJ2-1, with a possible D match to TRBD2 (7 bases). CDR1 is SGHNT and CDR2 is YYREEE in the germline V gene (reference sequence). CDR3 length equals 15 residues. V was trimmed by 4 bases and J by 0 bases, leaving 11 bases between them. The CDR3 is CASSGGAGSYNEQFF. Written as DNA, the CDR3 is TGTGCCAGCAGCGGGGGGGCCGGCTCCTACAATGAGCAGTTCTTC.

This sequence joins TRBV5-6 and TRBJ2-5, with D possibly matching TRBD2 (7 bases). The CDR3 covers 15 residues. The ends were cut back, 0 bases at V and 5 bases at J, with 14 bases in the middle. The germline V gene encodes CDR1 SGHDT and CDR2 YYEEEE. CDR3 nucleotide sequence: TGTGCCAGCAGCTTGGAGTTACGGGGGGCGGAGACCCAGTACTTC. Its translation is CASSLELRGAETQYF.

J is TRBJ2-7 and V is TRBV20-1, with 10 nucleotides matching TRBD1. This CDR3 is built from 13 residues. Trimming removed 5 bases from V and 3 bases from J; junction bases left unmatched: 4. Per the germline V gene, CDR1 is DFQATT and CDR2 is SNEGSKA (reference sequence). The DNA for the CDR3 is TGCAGTGCTTTCGGACAGGGGGACTACGAGCAGTACTTC. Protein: CSAFGQGDYEQYF.

CDR3 bases: TGTGCCAGCAGCTTCCAGGGGGTAGAGACCCAGTACTTC. This sequence encodes CASSFQGVETQYF. The chain recombines TRBV7-2 with TRBJ2-5, with 7 bases matching TRBD1. CDR3 length: 13 amino acids. The germline gives CDR1 SGHTA, CDR2 FQGNSA. Unmatched junction bases numbered 2, after V lost 3 bases and J lost 4 bases.

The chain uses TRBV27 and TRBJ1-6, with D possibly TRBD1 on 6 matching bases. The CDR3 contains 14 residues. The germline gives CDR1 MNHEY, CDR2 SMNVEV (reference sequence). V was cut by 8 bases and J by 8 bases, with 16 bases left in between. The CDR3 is CASSLGGADSPLHF. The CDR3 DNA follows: TGTGCCAGCTCGTTAGGGGGGGCAGATTCACCCCTCCACTTT.

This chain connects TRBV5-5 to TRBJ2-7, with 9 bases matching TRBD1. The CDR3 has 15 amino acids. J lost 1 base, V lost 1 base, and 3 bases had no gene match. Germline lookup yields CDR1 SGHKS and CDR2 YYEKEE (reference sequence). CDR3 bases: TGTGCCAGCAGCTTGACAGGGGGCGGGTCCTACGAGCAGTACTTC. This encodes CASSLTGGGSYEQYF.

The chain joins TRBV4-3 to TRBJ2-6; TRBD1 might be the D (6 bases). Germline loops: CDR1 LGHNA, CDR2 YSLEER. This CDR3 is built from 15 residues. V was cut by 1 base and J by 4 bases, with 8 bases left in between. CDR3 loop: CASSQGQAGANVLTF. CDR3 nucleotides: TGCGCCAGCAGCCAAGGACAGGCGGGGGCCAACGTCCTGACTTTC.

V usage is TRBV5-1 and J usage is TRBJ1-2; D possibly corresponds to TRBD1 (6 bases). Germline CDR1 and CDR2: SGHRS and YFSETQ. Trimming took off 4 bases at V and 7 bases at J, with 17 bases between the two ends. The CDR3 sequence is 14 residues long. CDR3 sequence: CASSTQGLISGYTF. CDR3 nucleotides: TGCGCCAGCAGCACACAGGGCCTCATCTCTGGCTACACCTTC.

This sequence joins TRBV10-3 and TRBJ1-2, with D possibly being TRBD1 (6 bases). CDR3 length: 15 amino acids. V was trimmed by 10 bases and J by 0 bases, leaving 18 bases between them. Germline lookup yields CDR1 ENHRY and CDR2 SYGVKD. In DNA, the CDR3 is TGTGCCACCTGGAGAGGACAGACATCTAACTATGGCTACACCTTC. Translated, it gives CATWRGQTSNYGYTF.

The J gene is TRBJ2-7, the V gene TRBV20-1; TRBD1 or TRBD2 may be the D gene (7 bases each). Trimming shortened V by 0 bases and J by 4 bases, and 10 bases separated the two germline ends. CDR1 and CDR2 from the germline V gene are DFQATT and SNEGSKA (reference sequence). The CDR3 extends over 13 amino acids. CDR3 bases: TGCAGTGCTAGAGATCAGGGGGGGTACGAGCAGTACTTC. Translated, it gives CSARDQGGYEQYF.

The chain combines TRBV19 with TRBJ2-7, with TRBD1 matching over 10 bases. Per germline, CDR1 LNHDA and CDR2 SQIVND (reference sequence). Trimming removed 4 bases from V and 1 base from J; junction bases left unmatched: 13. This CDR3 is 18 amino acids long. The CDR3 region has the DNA TGTGCCAGTAGTACCAAATTTCCCGGGACAGGGGCTTCCTACGAGCAGTACTTC. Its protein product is CASSTKFPGTGASYEQYF.

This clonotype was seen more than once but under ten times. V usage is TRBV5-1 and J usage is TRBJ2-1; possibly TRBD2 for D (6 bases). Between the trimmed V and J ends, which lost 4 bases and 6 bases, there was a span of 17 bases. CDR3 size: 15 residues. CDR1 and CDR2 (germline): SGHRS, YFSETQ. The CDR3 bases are TGCGCCAGCAGCCCACTAGCTTTTCAGGGCAATGAGCAGTTCTTC. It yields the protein CASSPLAFQGNEQFF.

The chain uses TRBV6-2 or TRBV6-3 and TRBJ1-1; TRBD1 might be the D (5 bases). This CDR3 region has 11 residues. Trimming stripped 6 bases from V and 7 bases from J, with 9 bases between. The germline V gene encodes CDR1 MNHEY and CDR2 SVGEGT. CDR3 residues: CASSRDYEAFF. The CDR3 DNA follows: TGTGCCAGCAGCCGGGACTATGAAGCTTTCTTT.

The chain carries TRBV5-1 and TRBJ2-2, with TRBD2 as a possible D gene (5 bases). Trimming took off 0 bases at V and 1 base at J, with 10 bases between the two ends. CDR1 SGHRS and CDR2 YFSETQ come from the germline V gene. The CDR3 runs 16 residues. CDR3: CASSLALALNTGELFF. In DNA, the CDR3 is TGCGCCAGCAGCTTGGCCTTAGCGTTGAACACCGGGGAGCTGTTTTTT.

The CDR3: CASSKQDYNEQFF. As DNA, the CDR3 is TGTGCCAGCAGTAAACAGGATTACAATGAGCAGTTCTTC. V usage is TRBV6-1 and J usage is TRBJ2-1; a weak D match, TRBD1 (5 bases). Germline values: CDR1 MNHNS, CDR2 SASEGT. This CDR3 is built from 13 residues. With 5 bases removed from V and 4 bases from J, the gap between germline ends came to 9 bases.

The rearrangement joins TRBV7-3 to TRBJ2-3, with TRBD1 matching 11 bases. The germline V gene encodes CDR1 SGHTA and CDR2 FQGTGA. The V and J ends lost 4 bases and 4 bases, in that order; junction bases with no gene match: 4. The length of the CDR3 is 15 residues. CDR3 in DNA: TGTGCCAGCAGCTCGGGACAGGGGGAAGCAGATACGCAGTATTTT. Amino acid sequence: CASSSGQGEADTQYF.

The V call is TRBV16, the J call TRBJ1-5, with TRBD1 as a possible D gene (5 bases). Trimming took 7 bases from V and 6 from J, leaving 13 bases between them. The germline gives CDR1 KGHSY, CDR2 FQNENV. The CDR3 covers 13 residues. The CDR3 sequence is CASIRDWGQPQHF. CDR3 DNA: TGTGCCAGCATCAGGGATTGGGGTCAGCCCCAGCATTTT.

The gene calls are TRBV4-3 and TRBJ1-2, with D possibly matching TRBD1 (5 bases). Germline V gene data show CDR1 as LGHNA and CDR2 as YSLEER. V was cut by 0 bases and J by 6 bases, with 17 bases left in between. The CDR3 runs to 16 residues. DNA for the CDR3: TGCGCCAGCAGCCAAGACCTGGCGACAGTGACACATGGCTACACCTTC. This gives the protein CASSQDLATVTHGYTF.